One sample yielded the 25 T cell receptor beta chains listed below, sequenced in a study of human T cells and chemical hapten exposure. MiXCR, run by TCRdb on the RACE reads, gives a single entry per CDR3 protein. The sample contains about 350,000 distinct CDR3 sequences, 4.5% to 7% of which appear only once. Time point given: pre-sensitization, week 0. Treatment specified: therapeutic diphenylcyclopropenone sensitization with weekly scalp DPC. The material sequenced was whole blood, taken in connection with sensitization to the hapten diphenylcyclopropenone (DPC). All receptors derive from a woman younger than 35 with alopecia areata. Some clones in this sample may be carry-over from other donors' samples.

This clonotype came up many times. This sequence joins TRBV7-8 and TRBJ1-1; TRBD1 matches 7 bases. The CDR3 extends over 15 amino acids. With 5 bases clipped from V and 4 bases from J, the junction kept 10 bases outside the gene matches. Germline CDR1 is SGHVS and CDR2 is FQNEAQ. The CDR3 here is CASSANRRGATEAFF. The CDR3 DNA follows: TGTGCCAGCAGCGCAAATCGCAGGGGGGCCACTGAAGCTTTCTTT.

This clonotype appeared many times. The chain couples TRBV15 to TRBJ2-5; D possibly corresponds to TRBD1 (6 bases). V lost 0 bases, J lost 4 bases, and 12 bases lay in between. CDR1 LNHNV and CDR2 YYDKDF come from the germline V gene (reference sequence). This CDR3 comprises 15 residues. CDR3 nucleotides: TGTGCCACCAGCAGAGATCCAGGGGCCCCAGAGACCCAGTACTTC. Its translation is CATSRDPGAPETQYF.

This clonotype was counted ten times or more. V and J are TRBV2 and TRBJ1-5; D might be TRBD1 (5 bases). V was clipped by 4 bases and J by 1 base, with 8 bases between them. CDR1 and CDR2 (germline): SNHLY, FYNNEI. This CDR3 has 14 residues. CDR3 amino acids: CASSGGTSNQPQHF. The CDR3 DNA is TGTGCCAGCAGTGGGGGGACCAGCAATCAGCCCCAGCATTTT.

This chain connects TRBV3-1 to TRBJ2-5, with D possibly being TRBD1 (5 bases). V was trimmed by 1 base and J by 3 bases, leaving 12 bases between them. CDR3 size: 15 residues. Germline-derived CDR1 and CDR2 are LGHDT and YNNKEL (reference sequence). CDR3 DNA sequence: TGTGCCAGCAGCCAAGCAGGGAACTTGAAAGAGACCCAGTACTTC. This encodes CASSQAGNLKETQYF.

The V and J genes are TRBV2 and TRBJ2-1; 8 bases agree with TRBD1. V shed 11 bases, J shed 4 bases, and the junction held 4 bases outside the gene matches. From germline, CDR1 is SNHLY and CDR2 FYNNEI. There are 12 residues in the CDR3. The CDR3 nucleotides read TGTGCCGCGAGGGACAGGTACAATGAGCAGTTCTTC. Amino acid sequence: CAARDRYNEQFF.

This clonotype was counted a few times. The rearrangement uses TRBV4-3 and TRBJ1-5; tentative D call: TRBD1 (5 bases). Per germline, CDR1 LGHNA and CDR2 YSLEER. The length of the CDR3 is 14 residues. V lost 0 bases and J lost 7, with 10 bases in between. The CDR3 bases are TGCGCCAGCAGCCAAGAAGCAGGGAGGCAGCCCCAGCATTTT. Amino acids: CASSQEAGRQPQHF.

There are many counts of this clonotype. The gene calls are TRBV12-3 or TRBV12-4 and TRBJ1-5, with TRBD1 matching 8 bases. The CDR3 extends over 13 amino acids. CDR3 region: CASTGDGNQPQHF. The CDR3 nucleotides are TGTGCGTCGACAGGGGACGGCAATCAGCCCCAGCATTTT.

This clonotype was observed at least ten times. The V gene is TRBV5-1, the J gene TRBJ2-3; D is perhaps TRBD2 (5 bases). CDR3 length equals 16 residues. The V end lost 4 bases, the J end lost 0 bases, and 15 bases lay between the germline ends. CDR1 is SGHRS, CDR2 YFSETQ, per germline. The CDR3 region has the DNA TGCGCCAGCAGCCGGATGTCCAGGACTAGCACAGATACGCAGTATTTT. This encodes CASSRMSRTSTDTQYF.

This clonotype was recorded many times. The rearrangement links TRBV5-4 to TRBJ1-2; the match to TRBD1 covers 7 bases. Per germline, CDR1 SGHNT and CDR2 YYREEE (reference sequence). J lost 3 bases, V lost 5 bases, and 10 bases had no gene match. The CDR3 sequence is 15 residues long. The CDR3 region has the DNA TGTGCCAGCAGTACGCGACAGGGTTCTGACTATGGCTACACCTTC. It specifies CASSTRQGSDYGYTF.

This clonotype came up many times. The chain has TRBV6-2 or TRBV6-3 and TRBJ1-2, with TRBD1 as a possible D gene (5 bases). The CDR3 has 18 residues. V lost 5 bases, J lost 6 bases, and 28 bases lay in between. Per germline, CDR1 MNHEY and CDR2 SVGEGT. The CDR3 DNA reads as TGTGCCAGCAGTCCACGCCGATCACAGGTCGGTATGACGAATGGCTACACCTTC. Its protein is CASSPRRSQVGMTNGYTF.

V and J are TRBV25-1 and TRBJ2-3; TRBD1 matches 7 bases. The length of the CDR3 is 15 residues. After removal of 3 bases from V and 0 bases from J, the junction contained 3 bases not matched to a gene. The germline gives CDR1 MGHDK, CDR2 SYGVNS. The CDR3 reads CASSDRDRSTDTQYF. The CDR3 DNA reads TGTGCCAGCAGTGACCGGGACAGAAGCACAGATACGCAGTATTTT.

This chain joins TRBV28 and TRBJ1-5; D is unresolved. The CDR3 contains 11 residues. The V end lost 4 bases, the J end lost 11 bases, and 9 bases lay between the germline ends. Germline V gene data show CDR1 as MDHEN and CDR2 as SYDVKM. CDR3 nucleotide sequence: TGTGCCAGCAGTTACGGCCCGGCCCAGCATTTT. Encoded protein: CASSYGPAQHF.

This clonotype turned up a few times. This rearrangement joins TRBV20-1 to TRBJ1-6; weak D call: TRBD1 (5 bases). The V gene lost 5 bases and the J gene lost 7 bases, with 15 bases spanning the gap. The germline V gene encodes CDR1 DFQATT and CDR2 SNEGSKA (reference sequence). The CDR3 sequence is 14 residues long. DNA for the CDR3: TGCAGTGCTGGAGGGGTAACGGGCAATTCACCCCTCCACTTT. Residues: CSAGGVTGNSPLHF.

The CDR3 loop reads CSAGTNTNTEAFF. The CDR3 coding sequence is TGCAGTGCCGGGACAAACACCAACACTGAAGCTTTCTTT. The V and J genes are TRBV20-1 and TRBJ1-1; TRBD1 might be the D (6 bases). The CDR3 spans 13 residues. CDR1 DFQATT and CDR2 SNEGSKA come from the germline V gene (reference sequence). Deletions cut 6 bases from V and 2 bases from J, with 13 bases between.

This clonotype was detected ten times or more. V and J are TRBV6-5 and TRBJ2-6; TRBD2 is a possible D gene (6 bases). Trimming pared 0 bases from V and 0 bases from J, leaving 9 bases between. The CDR3 loop spans 17 amino acids. Per the germline V gene, CDR1 is MNHEY and CDR2 is SVGAGI. The CDR3 DNA sequence: TGTGCCAGCAGTTACTCGGGGGGAAGCTCTGGGGCCAACGTCCTGACTTTC. Translation gives CASSYSGGSSGANVLTF.

This clonotype appeared a few times. CDR3 sequence: CASSLGSPGGAFF. The CDR3 DNA follows: TGCGCCAGCAGCTTGGGTTCCCCTGGGGGAGCTTTCTTT. The chain has TRBV5-1 and TRBJ1-1, with D possibly being TRBD1 (5 bases). This CDR3 spans 13 amino acids. V was cut by 0 bases and J by 10 bases, with 13 bases left in between. In germline, CDR1 is SGHRS, CDR2 YFSETQ.

V and J are TRBV28 and TRBJ2-5; D remains unclear. The CDR3 is 12 residues long. Germline V gene sequence: CDR1 MDHEN, CDR2 SYDVKM. The V gene lost 6 bases and the J gene lost 2 bases, with 7 bases spanning the gap. The CDR3 DNA reads as TGTGCCAGCAGACCGGAGCAAGAGACCCAGTACTTC. Protein sequence: CASRPEQETQYF.

The chain has TRBV7-8 and TRBJ2-3; TRBD2 matches at 7 bases. This CDR3 has 20 residues. The V gene end was trimmed by 5 bases and the J gene end by 3 bases; junction bases not matched to a gene: 23. The germline gives CDR1 SGHVS, CDR2 FQNEAQ. DNA of the CDR3: TGTGCCAGCAGCCCAGATCCGGGGACCCGGAAGCGGGGAGAGACAGATACGCAGTATTTT. Translating gives CASSPDPGTRKRGETDTQYF.

This clonotype has a handful of counts. The CDR3 spells CASSPRSDTEAFF. CDR3 in DNA: TGTGCCAGCTCACCACGGAGTGACACTGAAGCTTTCTTT. The genes are TRBV18 and TRBJ1-1; D is unresolved. Deletions cut 1 base from V and 3 bases from J, with 6 bases between. Germline V gene lookup returns CDR1 KGHSH and CDR2 LQKENI. This CDR3 has 13 residues.

This sequence joins TRBV6-5 and TRBJ1-5; D not resolved. With 4 bases removed from V and 0 bases from J, the gap between germline ends came to 4 bases. The CDR3 length is 13 residues. Germline V gene lookup returns CDR1 MNHEY and CDR2 SVGAGI. CDR3 bases: TGTGCCAGCAGTTTGCATAGCAATCAGCCCCAGCATTTT. It encodes CASSLHSNQPQHF.

The CDR3 bases are TGTGCCAGCAGCCAAGGAGCGGCAGCAACTAATGAAAAACTGTTTTTT. Its protein is CASSQGAAATNEKLFF. The chain recombines TRBV14 with TRBJ1-4; D gene uncertain. The CDR3 consists of 16 residues. The ends were cut back, 1 base at V and 0 bases at J, with 9 bases in the middle. The germline CDR1 and CDR2 sequences are SGHDN and FVKESK.

This clonotype has ten or more counts. The genes are TRBV12-3 or TRBV12-4 and TRBJ2-3; D is unclear. The germline V and J ends were trimmed by 4 bases and 0 bases, with 11 bases remaining between them. This CDR3 region has 15 residues. This chain's CDR3 is CASSSHGRSTDTQYF. DNA for the CDR3: TGTGCCAGCAGTTCGCACGGCAGGAGCACAGATACGCAGTATTTT.

This rearrangement joins TRBV12-3 or TRBV12-4 to TRBJ2-2; tentatively, D is TRBD2 (5 bases). This CDR3 region has 14 residues. Trimming left V 3 bases short and J 9 bases short, with 14 bases between. The CDR3: CASSLGASRRELFF. Here the CDR3 DNA reads TGTGCCAGCAGTTTGGGAGCCTCCCGCAGGGAGCTGTTTTTT.

This clonotype has ten or more counts. The J gene is TRBJ1-6, the V gene TRBV6-6, with D uncertain. The germline V and J ends were trimmed by 2 bases and 2 bases, with 10 bases remaining between them. This CDR3 contains 16 residues. Per germline, CDR1 MNHNY and CDR2 SVGAGI (reference sequence). The CDR3 bases are TGTGCCAGCAGTTACCGCGGAGAAGCCTATAATTCACCCCTCCACTTT. Protein sequence: CASSYRGEAYNSPLHF.

This clonotype has at least ten counts. The DNA for the CDR3 is TGTGCCAGCAGTCCATCAATAGGAGACACTGAAGCTTTCTTT. Amino acid sequence: CASSPSIGDTEAFF. The V gene is TRBV12-3 or TRBV12-4, the J gene TRBJ1-1; no clear D gene. Trimming shortened V by 5 bases and J by 3 bases, and 13 bases separated the two germline ends. This CDR3 region has 14 residues.